Listed here are 19 T cell receptor beta chains from one sample, sequenced in a study of cytotoxic CD8 clonotypes in ibrutinib-treated CLL. TCRdb's copy holds only in-frame clones and misses some; the assay was immunoSEQ multiplex PCR. The sample consists of roughly 220,000 clones, about 75% of them appearing once. Sequencing used PBMCs, obtained after 12 months of ibrutinib treatment. The receptors originated from a human donor with chronic lymphocytic leukemia.

The rearrangement links TRBV19 to TRBJ2-3, with TRBD2 identical over 7 bases. In germline, CDR1 is LNHDA, CDR2 SQIVND (reference sequence). The CDR3 is 17 amino acids. The V and J ends lost 6 bases and 6 bases, in that order; junction bases with no gene match: 18. CDR3 in DNA: TGTGCCAGTAGGGGCGGTAGGAGTACGGGAGGATCCGATACGCAGTATTTT. This sequence encodes CASRGGRSTGGSDTQYF.

The gene calls are TRBV6-6 and TRBJ1-1; TRBD1 agrees at 11 bases. This CDR3 spans 16 amino acids. Germline V gives CDR1 MNHNY, CDR2 SVGAGI (reference sequence). V was pared by 3 bases and J by 5 bases, with 8 bases of the junction left unmatched. CDR3 sequence reads: CASSYGQGALPTEAFF. In DNA form, the CDR3 reads TGTGCCAGCAGTTATGGACAGGGGGCGCTTCCGACTGAAGCTTTCTTT.

V usage is TRBV7-2 and J usage is TRBJ1-1; 7 bases match TRBD1. V lost 6 bases, J lost 0 bases, and 4 bases stayed unmatched. This CDR3 region has 14 residues. Germline CDR1 and CDR2: SGHTA and FQGNSA. CDR3 amino acids: CASRPGTVNTEAFF. In DNA, the CDR3 is TGTGCCAGCAGGCCCGGGACAGTGAACACTGAAGCTTTCTTT.

This clone was recorded at least ten times. J is TRBJ2-2 and V is TRBV9; D gene ambiguous. Germline CDR1 SGDLS, CDR2 YYNGEE. The CDR3 totals 13 residues. Trimming cost V 4 bases and J 4 bases, with 8 bases left between them. This CDR3 is CASSPSITGELFF. The CDR3 nucleotides read TGTGCCAGCAGCCCGTCCATCACCGGGGAGCTGTTTTTT.

The chain combines TRBV29-1 with TRBJ2-7, with 7 bases that match TRBD1. Losses at the gene ends were 4 bases for V and 6 bases for J; bases not matched to a gene: 12. Germline loops: CDR1 SQVTM, CDR2 ANQGSEA. The CDR3 extends over 14 amino acids. CDR3 coding DNA: TGCAGCGTTGTCGAAGGGGGCAGATTGAGCGAGCAGTACTTC. Protein product: CSVVEGGRLSEQYF.

The chain employs TRBV4-2 and TRBJ1-2, with D hard to call. The V end was cut by 1 base, the J end by 7 bases, with 16 bases between. The CDR3 has 15 amino acids. Germline CDR1 and CDR2: LGHNA and YNFKEQ. The CDR3 bases are TGTGCCAGCAGCCAAGGGGTAGATTCCTTTAGTGGCTACACCTTC. This encodes CASSQGVDSFSGYTF.

This chain connects TRBV5-5 to TRBJ2-7; 9 bases fit TRBD1. This CDR3 has 15 residues. V gave up 5 bases and J gave up 2 bases; unmatched junction bases: 8. Germline V gives CDR1 SGHKS, CDR2 YYEKEE (reference sequence). DNA for the CDR3: TGTGCCAGCAGTTACCGGGACAGGGTAACCTACGAGCAGTACTTC. It yields the protein CASSYRDRVTYEQYF.

This clone was detected only a few times. The CDR3 region has the DNA TGTGCCAGCAGTAGGGAGGGAGCCATATATTTT. Residues: CASSREGAIYF. The chain is built from TRBV9 and TRBJ1-3; D call uncertain. The V and J ends lost 5 bases and 11 bases respectively, with 11 bases between them. This CDR3 contains 11 residues. The V gene's germline CDR1 is SGDLS and CDR2 YYNGEE.

The chain joins TRBV11-3 to TRBJ1-1; D remains ambiguous. Germline CDR1 SGHNT, CDR2 YENEEA. CDR3 size: 19 residues. V lost 0 bases to trimming and J lost 0 bases, with 20 bases between them. CDR3: CASSLDLKSAENMNTEAFF. The CDR3 region has the DNA TGTGCCAGCAGCTTAGATTTAAAGTCGGCAGAGAACATGAACACTGAAGCTTTCTTT.

V is TRBV30 and J is TRBJ2-3; 7 nucleotides align to TRBD2. The V gene end was trimmed by 7 bases and the J gene end by 0 bases; junction bases not matched to a gene: 4. The CDR3 contains 13 residues. The V gene's germline CDR1 is GTSNPN and CDR2 SVGIG (reference sequence). CDR3 in DNA: TGTGCCTTGACTAGCCCTAGCACAGATACGCAGTATTTT. Its protein is CALTSPSTDTQYF.

CDR3 DNA: TGCGCCAGCAGCCAAGATAGGGACAGATACTATGGCTACACCTTC. Its protein is CASSQDRDRYYGYTF. The chain carries TRBV4-1 and TRBJ1-2; TRBD1 matches at 7 bases. CDR1 MGHRA and CDR2 YSYEKL come from the germline V gene. The CDR3 is 15 amino acids. Trimming cost V 0 bases and J 3 bases; bases outside gene matches: 4.

This chain links TRBV29-1 with TRBJ1-2; 8 bases agree with TRBD1. Per the germline V gene, CDR1 is SQVTM and CDR2 is ANQGSEA. This CDR3 is built from 17 residues. Trimming took 1 base from V and 4 from J; bases not matched to a gene: 14. The CDR3 spells CSVEVGINSGTGYGYTF. CDR3 DNA: TGCAGCGTTGAAGTAGGAATTAATTCCGGGACAGGCTATGGCTACACCTTC.

The rearrangement links TRBV18 to TRBJ2-7, with 7 bases matching TRBD2. The CDR3 loop spans 15 amino acids. The germline V gene has CDR1 KGHSH and CDR2 LQKENI. With 4 bases clipped from V and 3 bases from J, the junction kept 9 bases outside the gene matches. The CDR3 sequence: CASSRGGSGSYEQYF. CDR3 coding DNA: TGTGCCAGCTCACGGGGAGGGAGTGGAAGCTACGAGCAGTACTTC.

This sequence joins TRBV6-6 and TRBJ1-2; tentatively, D is TRBD1 (6 bases). This CDR3 is 12 amino acids long. Trimming left V 10 bases short and J 9 bases short, with 18 bases between. Per the germline V gene, CDR1 is MNHNY and CDR2 is SVGAGI (reference sequence). CDR3 DNA: TGTGCCACCAAGGACAGCCTAAGTAGCTACACCTTC. Translated: CATKDSLSSYTF.

J is TRBJ2-1 and V is TRBV7-9; the D is unclear. The V end lost 1 base, the J end lost 2 bases, and 6 bases lay between the germline ends. Germline V gene data show CDR1 as SEHNR and CDR2 as FQNEAQ (reference sequence). CDR3 size: 14 residues. CDR3 region: CASSLGQTYNEQFF. CDR3 coding DNA: TGTGCCAGCAGCTTAGGCCAGACCTACAATGAGCAGTTCTTC.

The chain is built from TRBV6-5 and TRBJ1-6, with D possibly matching TRBD1 (5 bases). Germline CDR1 reads MNHEY; CDR2 reads SVGAGI. The CDR3 loop spans 12 amino acids. Deletions cut 2 bases from V and 14 bases from J, with 10 bases between. The CDR3 DNA is TGTGCCAGCAGTTACGAGGGGTCCACCCTCCACTTT. This codes for CASSYEGSTLHF.

This chain connects TRBV30 to TRBJ1-6; D might be TRBD1 (6 bases). V lost 0 bases to trimming and J lost 6 bases, with 12 bases between them. CDR1 GTSNPN and CDR2 SVGIG come from the germline V gene (reference sequence). CDR3 length: 15 amino acids. DNA of the CDR3: TGTGCCTGGAGTGTACGGGGGGCCCGTAATTCACCCCTCCACTTT. Translating gives CAWSVRGARNSPLHF.

Ten or more counts support this clone. The rearrangement joins TRBV20-1 to TRBJ1-2; D unresolved. The CDR3 runs to 11 residues. Germline CDR1 and CDR2: DFQATT and SNEGSKA (reference sequence). V lost 1 base to trimming and J lost 3 bases, with 3 bases between them. DNA for the CDR3: TGCAGTGCTAGAGGGGACTATGGCTACACCTTC. This sequence encodes CSARGDYGYTF.

This chain connects TRBV18 to TRBJ2-2; D remains ambiguous. The CDR3 is 15 amino acids. Trimming shortened V by 3 bases and J by 0 bases, and 8 bases separated the two germline ends. Germline loops: CDR1 KGHSH, CDR2 LQKENI. The CDR3 bases are TGTGCCAGCTCACCTGCCTCGCCGAACACCGGGGAGCTGTTTTTT. Its translation is CASSPASPNTGELFF.